Described below is a single TCR beta chain sequence and its context. Germline V gene data show CDR1 as MDHEN and CDR2 as SYDVKM. V gave up 7 bases and J gave up 10 bases, with 16 bases separating them. The CDR3 runs to 12 residues. How the authors handled the data: Amplification of reference gene primers provided the estimated nucleated cell counts. TCRdb's copy holds only in-frame clones and misses some; the assay was immunoSEQ multiplex PCR. That table is the source of V, J and clone size, and D and trimming were worked out from the DNA. This sample carries 250,000 or so clones, around 84% of them seen once, and the ten largest clones take about 1.5%. This entry comes from a study of blood T cell repertoires in COVID-19.

The rearrangement uses TRBV28 and TRBJ2-5, with unresolved D. The clonotype was recovered from a woman in her forties who had recovered from COVID-19. Source material: peripheral blood. CDR3: CASTTSVFRQYF. The CDR3 DNA is TGTGCCAGCACAACCAGTGTTTTCCGCCAGTACTTC.